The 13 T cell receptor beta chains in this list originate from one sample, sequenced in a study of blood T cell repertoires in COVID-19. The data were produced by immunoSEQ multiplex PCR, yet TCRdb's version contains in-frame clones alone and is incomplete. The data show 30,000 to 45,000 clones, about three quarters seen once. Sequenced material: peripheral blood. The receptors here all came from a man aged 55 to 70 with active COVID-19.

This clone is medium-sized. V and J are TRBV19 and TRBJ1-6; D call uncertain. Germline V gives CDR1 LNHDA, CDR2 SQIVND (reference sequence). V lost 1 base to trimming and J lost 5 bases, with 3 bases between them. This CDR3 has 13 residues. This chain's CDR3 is CASSIGHNSPLHF. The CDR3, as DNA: TGTGCCAGTAGTATAGGGCATAATTCACCCCTCCACTTT.

CDR3 residues: CSVGSGGYTF. CDR3 coding DNA: TGCAGCGTTGGGTCAGGTGGCTACACCTTC. The genes are TRBV29-1 and TRBJ1-2, with D unresolved. With 4 bases removed from V and 7 bases from J, the gap between germline ends came to 7 bases. The germline V gene encodes CDR1 SQVTM and CDR2 ANQGSEA. This CDR3 region has 10 residues.

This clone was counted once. The CDR3 region is CAISDGAAGNTIYF. The CDR3 DNA follows: TGTGCCATCAGTGATGGGGCCGCTGGAAACACCATATATTTT. The chain couples TRBV10-3 to TRBJ1-3, with D maybe TRBD1 (5 bases). V lost 3 bases and J lost 2, with 8 bases in between. Germline assignment: CDR1 ENHRY and CDR2 SYGVKD. The CDR3 runs to 14 residues.

CDR3 nucleotides: TGTGCCAGCCGACCAGGACAGTTCGCCGGGACTAGCAGCTACGAGCAGTACTTC. Amino acid sequence: CASRPGQFAGTSSYEQYF. The rearrangement uses TRBV28 and TRBJ2-7, with 9 bases aligning to TRBD2. Trimming took 8 bases from V and 3 from J; bases not matched to a gene: 20. CDR1 and CDR2 from the germline V gene are MDHEN and SYDVKM. The CDR3 loop spans 18 amino acids.

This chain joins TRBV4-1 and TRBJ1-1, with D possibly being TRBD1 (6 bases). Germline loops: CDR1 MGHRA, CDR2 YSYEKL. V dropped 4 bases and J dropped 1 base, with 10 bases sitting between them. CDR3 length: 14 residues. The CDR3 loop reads CASSPGGSNTEAFF. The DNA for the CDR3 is TGCGCCAGCAGCCCGGGGGGCTCGAACACTGAAGCTTTCTTT.

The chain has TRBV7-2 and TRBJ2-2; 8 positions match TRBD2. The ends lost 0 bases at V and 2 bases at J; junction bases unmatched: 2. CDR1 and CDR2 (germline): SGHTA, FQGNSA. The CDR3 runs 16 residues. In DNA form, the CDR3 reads TGTGCCAGCAGCTTAGCGGGACTAGTTAACACCGGGGAGCTGTTTTTT. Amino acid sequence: CASSLAGLVNTGELFF. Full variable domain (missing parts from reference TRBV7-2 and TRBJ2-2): GAGVSQSPSNKVTEKGKDVELRCDPISGHTALYWYRQSLGQGLEFLIYFQGNSAPDKSGLPSDRFSAERTGGSVSTLTIQRTQQEDSAVYLCASSLAGLVNTGELFFGEGSRLTVL.

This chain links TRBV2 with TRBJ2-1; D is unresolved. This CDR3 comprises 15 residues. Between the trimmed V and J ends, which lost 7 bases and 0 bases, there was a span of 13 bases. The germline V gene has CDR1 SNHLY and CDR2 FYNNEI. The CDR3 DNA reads TGTGCCAGCATCCCAACTTTGAGCTCCTACAATGAGCAGTTCTTC. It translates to CASIPTLSSYNEQFF.

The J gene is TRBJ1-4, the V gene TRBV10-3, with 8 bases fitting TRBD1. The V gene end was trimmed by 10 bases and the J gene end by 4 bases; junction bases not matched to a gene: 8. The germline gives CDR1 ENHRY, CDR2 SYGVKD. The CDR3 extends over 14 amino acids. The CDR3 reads CASAADRGNEKLFF. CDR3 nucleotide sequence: TGTGCCAGCGCCGCTGACAGGGGTAATGAAAAACTGTTTTTT.

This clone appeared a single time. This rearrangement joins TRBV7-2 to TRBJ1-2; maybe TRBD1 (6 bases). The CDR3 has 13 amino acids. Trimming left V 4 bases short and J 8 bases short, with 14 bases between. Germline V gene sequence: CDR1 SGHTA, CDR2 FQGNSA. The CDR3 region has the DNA TGTGCCAGCAGCTCCCAGGGGTATCGGGGCTACACCTTC. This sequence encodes CASSSQGYRGYTF.

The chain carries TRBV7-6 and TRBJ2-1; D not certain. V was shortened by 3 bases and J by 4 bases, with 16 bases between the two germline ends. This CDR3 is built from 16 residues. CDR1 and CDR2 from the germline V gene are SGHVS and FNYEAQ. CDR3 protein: CASSLFVGRSYNEQFF. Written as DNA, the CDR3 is TGTGCCAGCAGCTTGTTCGTGGGCAGATCTTACAATGAGCAGTTCTTC.

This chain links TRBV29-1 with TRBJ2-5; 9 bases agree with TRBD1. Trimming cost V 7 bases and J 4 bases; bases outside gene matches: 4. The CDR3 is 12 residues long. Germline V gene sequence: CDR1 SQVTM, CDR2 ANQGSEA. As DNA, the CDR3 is TGCAGCGCGGACAGGGGAGTAGAGACCCAGTACTTC. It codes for CSADRGVETQYF.

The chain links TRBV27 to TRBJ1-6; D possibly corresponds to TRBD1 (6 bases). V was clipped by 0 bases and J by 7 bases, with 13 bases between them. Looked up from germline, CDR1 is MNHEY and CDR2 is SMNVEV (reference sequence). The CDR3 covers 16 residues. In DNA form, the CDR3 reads TGTGCCAGCAGTTTATCACTCCCCAGGGGCAATTCACCCCTCCACTTT. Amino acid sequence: CASSLSLPRGNSPLHF.

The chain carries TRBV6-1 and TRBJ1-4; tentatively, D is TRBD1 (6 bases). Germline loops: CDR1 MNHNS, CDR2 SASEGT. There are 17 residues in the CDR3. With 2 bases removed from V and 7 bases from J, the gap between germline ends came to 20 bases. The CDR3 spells CASSEYPDGGILEKLFF. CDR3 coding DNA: TGTGCCAGCAGTGAATATCCGGATGGGGGCATACTTGAAAAACTGTTTTTT.